Described below is a single T cell receptor (beta chain) sequence and its context. Original handling: Amplification of reference gene primers was used by the study to estimate nucleated cell counts. Clones were read by immunoSEQ multiplex PCR, and TCRdb kept only the in-frame ones, dropping some. For V, J and clone size, that table is used; D and trimming come from the DNA. Among tens of thousands of clones listed, around 86% were seen once. The data are from a study of blood T cell repertoires in COVID-19. The overall study: The United States, Italy and Spain supplied acute and convalescent COVID-19 samples. PBMCs, B-cell-depleted T cells, or T cells provided the cDNA or gDNA that made up the material.

Germline CDR1 reads MGHDK; CDR2 reads SYGVNS. Trimming left V 4 bases short and J 4 bases short, with 13 bases between. The CDR3 sequence is 14 residues long. The rearrangement uses TRBV25-1 and TRBJ2-5, with D tentatively TRBD1 (6 bases). Specimen: peripheral blood. This receptor was obtained from a woman aged 55-69 years with active COVID-19. CDR3 residues: CASSGYRVTETQYF. CDR3 bases: TGTGCCAGCAGTGGCTACAGGGTTACAGAGACCCAGTACTTC. The full variable domain, with the rest looked up from reference TRBV25-1 and TRBJ2-5, is EADIYQTPRYLVIGTGKKITLECSQTMGHDKMYWYQQDPGMELHLIHYSYGVNSTEKGDLSSESTVSRIRTEHFPLTLESARPSHTSQYLCASSGYRVTETQYFGPGTRLLVL.